This T cell receptor (beta chain) was sequenced in a study of OX40 agonist ivuxolimab in advanced cancers. Looking at the study overall: Partial responses occurred in three patients (one hepatocellular carcinoma, two cutaneous melanoma).

V shed 5 bases and J 8 bases; nucleotides not matched to a gene: 7. This CDR3 comprises 14 residues. The germline V gene has CDR1 SGHVS and CDR2 FNYEAQ. The protocol was immunoSEQ multiplex PCR, while the TCRdb copy is restricted to in-frame clones and leaves out a portion. The sample shows some 75,000 clones, about 88% of them seen only once. The timepoints at which blood was sampled were baseline, cycle 4 day 1, and cycle 7 day 1. The V call is TRBV7-6, the J call TRBJ2-1; TRBD1 matches at 9 bases. The source was CD4+ or CD8+ T cells sorted from blood, collected in a trial of the OX40 agonist ivuxolimab. The receptor comes from an adult with an advanced solid tumor such as melanoma, head and neck, liver or kidney cancer. In DNA form, the CDR3 reads TGTGCCAGCAGCCGGGGACAGGGAGGCGATGAGCAGTTCTTC. As protein: CASSRGQGGDEQFF.